This T cell receptor (beta chain) came from a study of CDR3 diversity in severe acne. TCRdb independently ran MiXCR on the PCR reads; one entry per CDR3 protein. The profile covers roughly 100,000 distinct CDR3 sequences, with 45% to 60% appearing a single time and under 15% taken by the ten largest. V was shortened by 4 bases and J by 6 bases, with 14 bases between the two germline ends. Germline V gene lookup returns CDR1 SGDLS and CDR2 YYNGEE. This CDR3 is built from 13 residues. Material for sequencing was blood. The receptor comes from a male donor with acne. This chain joins TRBV9 and TRBJ2-7; possibly TRBD1 for D (5 bases). The CDR3 DNA sequence: TGTGCCAGCAGCCAAGATTTTGGGGCCGAGCAGTACTTC. Protein product: CASSQDFGAEQYF. The entire variable domain, with the rest obtained from reference TRBV9 and TRBJ2-7, is as follows: DSGVTQTPKHLITATGQRVTLRCSPRSGDLSVYWYQQSLDQGLQFLIQYYNGEERAKGNILERFSAQQFPDLHSELNLSSLELGDSALYFCASSQDFGAEQYFGPGTRLTVT.